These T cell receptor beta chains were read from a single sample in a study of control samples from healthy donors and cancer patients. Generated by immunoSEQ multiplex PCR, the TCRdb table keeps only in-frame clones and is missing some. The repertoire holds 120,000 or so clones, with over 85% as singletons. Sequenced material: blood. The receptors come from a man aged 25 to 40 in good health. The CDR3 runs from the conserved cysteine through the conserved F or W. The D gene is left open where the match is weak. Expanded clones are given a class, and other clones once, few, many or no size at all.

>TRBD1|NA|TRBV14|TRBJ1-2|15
TGTGCCAGCAGTCCTTGGGACAGGGGGCACTATGGCTACACCTTC
CASSPWDRGHYGYTF
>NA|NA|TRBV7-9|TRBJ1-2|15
TGTGCCAGCAGCCCAGGGGTAGGGAATAACTATGGCTACACCTTC
CASSPGVGNNYGYTF
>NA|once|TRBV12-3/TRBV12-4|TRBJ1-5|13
TGTGCCAGCAGTCTATTCGGGTGCAAGCCCCAGCATTTT
CASSLFGCKPQHF
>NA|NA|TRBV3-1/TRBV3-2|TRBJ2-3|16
TGTGCCAGCAGCCAAGATTCTTGGGACCGACCGGATACGCAGTATTTT
CASSQDSWDRPDTQYF
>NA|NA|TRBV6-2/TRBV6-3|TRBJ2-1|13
TGTGCCAGCAGTTCCCTCCCCTACAATGAGCAGTTCTTC
CASSSLPYNEQFF
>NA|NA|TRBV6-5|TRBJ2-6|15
TGTGCCAGCAGACAAACAGGGCCTGGGGCCAACGTCCTGACTTTC
CASRQTGPGANVLTF
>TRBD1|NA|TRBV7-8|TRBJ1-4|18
TGTGCCAGCAGCTTGGTTCGGACAGGGGGTTCTCGAAGGGAAAAACTGTTTTTT
CASSLVRTGGSRREKLFF
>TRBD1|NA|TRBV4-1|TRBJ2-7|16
TGCGCCAGCAGCCAAGCCTCGGGACAGGGGACCTACGAGCAGTACTTC
CASSQASGQGTYEQYF
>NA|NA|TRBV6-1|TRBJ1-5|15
TGTGCCAGCAGTGAACCCGCCAACGTGCTTCAGCCCCAGCATTTT
CASSEPANVLQPQHF
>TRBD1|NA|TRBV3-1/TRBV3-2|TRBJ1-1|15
TGTGCCAGCAGCCAGGACAGGGGGACGAACACTGAAGCTTTCTTT
CASSQDRGTNTEAFF
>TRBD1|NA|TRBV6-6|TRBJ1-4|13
TGTGCCAGCAGCCGGGACAGGGGTGAAAAACTGTTTTTT
CASSRDRGEKLFF
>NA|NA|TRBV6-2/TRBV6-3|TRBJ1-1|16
TGTGCCAGCAGCCTCCATAGGGGAAGAATAGGCACTGAAGCTTTCTTT
CASSLHRGRIGTEAFF
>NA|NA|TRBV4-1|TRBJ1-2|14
TGCGCCAGCAGCCAAGATATGGGTGACTATGGCTACACCTTC
CASSQDMGDYGYTF
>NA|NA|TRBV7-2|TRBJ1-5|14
TGTGCCAGCAGCTTATGGGGGGGGGATCAGCCCCAGCATTTT
CASSLWGGDQPQHF
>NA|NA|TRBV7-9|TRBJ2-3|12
TGTGCCAGCAGCTTAGGACCAGATACGCAGTATTTT
CASSLGPDTQYF
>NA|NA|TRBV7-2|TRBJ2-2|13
TGTGCCAGCAGCTTAGTGGACACCGGGGAGCTGTTTTTT
CASSLVDTGELFF
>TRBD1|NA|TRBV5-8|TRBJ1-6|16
TGTGCCAGCAGCCCCTATCCGGGACAGGGGAATTCACCCCTCCACTTT
CASSPYPGQGNSPLHF
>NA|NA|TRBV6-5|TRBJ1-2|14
TGTGCCAGCAGTTACCAAGGGGCCCTCAATGGCTACACCTTC
CASSYQGALNGYTF
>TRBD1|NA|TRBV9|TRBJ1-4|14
TGTGCCAGTGGGAAGACAGGGGGTAATGAAAAACTGTTTTTT
CASGKTGGNEKLFF
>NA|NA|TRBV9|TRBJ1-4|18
TGTGCCAGCAGCGTAGGATCAGGGATCGACTCAACTAATGAAAAACTGTTTTTT
CASSVGSGIDSTNEKLFF
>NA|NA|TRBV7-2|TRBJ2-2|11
TGTGCCAGCAGCTTCCTAAGGGAGCTGTTTTTT
CASSFLRELFF
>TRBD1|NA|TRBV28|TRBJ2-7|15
TGTGCCAGCAGTTCAGTTCCGGGACAGGGATACGAGCAGTACTTC
CASSSVPGQGYEQYF
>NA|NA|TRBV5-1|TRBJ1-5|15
TGCGCCAGCAGCTTGGACTGGGGGCGGAATCAGCCCCAGCATTTT
CASSLDWGRNQPQHF
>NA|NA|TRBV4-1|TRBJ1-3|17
TGCGCCAGCAGCCAAGCCCTGGCCGGGACCCTTGGAAACACCATATATTTT
CASSQALAGTLGNTIYF
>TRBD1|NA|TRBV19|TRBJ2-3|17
TGTGCCAGTAGCCCCGGGACAGGGGGCGATTCACCAGATACGCAGTATTTT
CASSPGTGGDSPDTQYF
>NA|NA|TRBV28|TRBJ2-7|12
TGTGCCAGCAGTTTGACTACAGCGAGTATCTACTTC
CASSLTTASIYF
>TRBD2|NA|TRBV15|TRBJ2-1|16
TGTGCCACCAGCAGGGGGACTAGCGGGGGCCACAATGAGCAGTTCTTC
CATSRGTSGGHNEQFF
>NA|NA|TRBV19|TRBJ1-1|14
TGTGCCAGTAGTATTCCGGGACAAGGCACTGAAGCTTTCTTT
CASSIPGQGTEAFF
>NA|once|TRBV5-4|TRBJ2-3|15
TGTGCCAGCAGCTTGCGCGGGGGCGGGCCAGATACGCAGTATTTT
CASSLRGGGPDTQYF
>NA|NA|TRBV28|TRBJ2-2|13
TGTGCCAGCAGCCAACGGTGGGCCGGGGAGCTGTTTTTT
CASSQRWAGELFF
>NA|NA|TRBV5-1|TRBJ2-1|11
TGCGCCAGCAGCCTTCACAATGAGCAGTTCTTC
CASSLHNEQFF
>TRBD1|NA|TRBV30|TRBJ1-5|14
TGTGCCTGGAGCCGGGACAGGGGACATCAGCCCCAGCATTTT
CAWSRDRGHQPQHF
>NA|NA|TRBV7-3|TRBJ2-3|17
TGTGCCAGCAGCTTAACGTCGTCAGGGGGGGATACAGATACGCAGTATTTT
CASSLTSSGGDTDTQYF
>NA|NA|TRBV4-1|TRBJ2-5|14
TGCGCCAGCAGCCAAGGGATATTACAAGTGACCCAGTACTTC
CASSQGILQVTQYF
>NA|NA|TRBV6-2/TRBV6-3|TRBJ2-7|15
TGTGCCAGCAGCAACAGCTGGGACTGGCTCTACGAGCAGTACTTC
CASSNSWDWLYEQYF
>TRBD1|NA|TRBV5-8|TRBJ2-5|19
TGTGCCAGCAGCGTTGACAGGGGTATACGACTGGCCTTACAAGAGACCCAGTACTTC
CASSVDRGIRLALQETQYF